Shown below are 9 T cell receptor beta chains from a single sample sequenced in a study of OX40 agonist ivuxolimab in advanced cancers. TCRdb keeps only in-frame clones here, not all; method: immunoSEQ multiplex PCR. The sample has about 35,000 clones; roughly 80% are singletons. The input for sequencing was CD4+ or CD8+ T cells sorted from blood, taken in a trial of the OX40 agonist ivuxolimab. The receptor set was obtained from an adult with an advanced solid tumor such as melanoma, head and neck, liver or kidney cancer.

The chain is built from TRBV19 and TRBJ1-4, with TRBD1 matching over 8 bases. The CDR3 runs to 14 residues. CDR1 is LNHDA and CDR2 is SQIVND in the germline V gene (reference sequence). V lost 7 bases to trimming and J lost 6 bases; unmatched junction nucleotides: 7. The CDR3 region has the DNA TGTGCCAGTACGGATACAGGGGGATATGAAAAACTGTTTTTT. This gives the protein CASTDTGGYEKLFF.

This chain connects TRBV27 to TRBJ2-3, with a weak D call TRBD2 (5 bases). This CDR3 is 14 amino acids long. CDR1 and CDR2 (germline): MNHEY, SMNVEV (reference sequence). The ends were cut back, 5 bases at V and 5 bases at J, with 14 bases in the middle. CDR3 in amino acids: CASSLWPAGDTQYF. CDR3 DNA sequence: TGTGCCAGCAGTCTCTGGCCCGCGGGAGATACGCAGTATTTT.

The CDR3 sequence: CASSTGQNYGYTF. The DNA of the CDR3 is TGTGCCAGTAGTACTGGACAGAACTATGGCTACACCTTC. The rearrangement links TRBV19 to TRBJ1-2; weak D call: TRBD1 (6 bases). This CDR3 has 13 amino acids. Germline values: CDR1 LNHDA, CDR2 SQIVND (reference sequence). V was clipped by 4 bases and J by 2 bases, with 8 bases between them.

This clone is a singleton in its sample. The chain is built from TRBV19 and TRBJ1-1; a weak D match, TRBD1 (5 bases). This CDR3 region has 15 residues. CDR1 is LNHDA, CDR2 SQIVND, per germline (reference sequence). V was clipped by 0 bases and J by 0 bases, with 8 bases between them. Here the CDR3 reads CASSIDGQLNTEAFF. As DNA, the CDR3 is TGTGCCAGTAGTATAGATGGACAACTGAACACTGAAGCTTTCTTT.

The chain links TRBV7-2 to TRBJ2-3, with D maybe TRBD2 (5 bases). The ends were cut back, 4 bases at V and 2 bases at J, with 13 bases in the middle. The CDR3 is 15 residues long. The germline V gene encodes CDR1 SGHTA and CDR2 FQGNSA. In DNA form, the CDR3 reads TGTGCCAGCAGCTCCCTCGGACTTATCACAGATACGCAGTATTTT. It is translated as CASSSLGLITDTQYF.

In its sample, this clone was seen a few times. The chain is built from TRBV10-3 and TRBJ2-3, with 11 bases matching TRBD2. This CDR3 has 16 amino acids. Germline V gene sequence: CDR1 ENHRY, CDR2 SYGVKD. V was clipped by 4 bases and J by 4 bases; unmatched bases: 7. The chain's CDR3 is CAISGYSGGAADTQYF. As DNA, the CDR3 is TGTGCCATCAGTGGTTATAGCGGGGGGGCCGCAGATACGCAGTATTTT.

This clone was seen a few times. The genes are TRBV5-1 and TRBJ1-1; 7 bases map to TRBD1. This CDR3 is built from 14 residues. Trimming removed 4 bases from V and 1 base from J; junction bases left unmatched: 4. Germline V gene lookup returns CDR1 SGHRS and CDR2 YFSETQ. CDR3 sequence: CASSRRQGNTEAFF. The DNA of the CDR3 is TGCGCCAGCAGCAGGCGACAGGGGAACACTGAAGCTTTCTTT.

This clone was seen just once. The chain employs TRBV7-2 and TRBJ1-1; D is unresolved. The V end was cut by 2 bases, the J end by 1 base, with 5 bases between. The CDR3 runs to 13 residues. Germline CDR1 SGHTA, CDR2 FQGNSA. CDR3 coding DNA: TGTGCCAGCAGCTTACAGAGGAACACTGAAGCTTTCTTT. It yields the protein CASSLQRNTEAFF.

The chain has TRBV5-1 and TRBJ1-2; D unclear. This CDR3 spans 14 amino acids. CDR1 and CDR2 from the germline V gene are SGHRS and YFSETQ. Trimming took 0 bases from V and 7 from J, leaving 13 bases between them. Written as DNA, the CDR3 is TGCGCCAGCAGCTTGGAGGGCTGGGGAACTGGCTACACCTTC. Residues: CASSLEGWGTGYTF. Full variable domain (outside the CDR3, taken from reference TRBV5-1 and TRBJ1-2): KAGVTQTPRYLIKTRGQQVTLSCSPISGHRSVSWYQQTPGQGLQFLFEYFSETQRNKGNFPGRFSGRQFSNSRSEMNVSTLELGDSALYLCASSLEGWGTGYTFGSGTRLTVV.